Below are 9 T cell receptor beta chains sequenced from a single sample in a study of CD8 T cells in ankylosing spondylitis. Study-level results: Blood from ankylosing spondylitis patients appeared to carry a characteristic eight-variant TCR beta motif.

These receptors have no known antigen. One entry per CDR3 protein, called by TCRdb with MiXCR from the 5' RACE reads. The sample consists of around 490,000 distinct CDR3 sequences, over 4% of them appearing once. Sequenced input: blood, either unsorted or a sorted T cell fraction (not recorded which). All receptors derive from a male donor with ankylosing spondylitis.

This clonotype was found many times. The chain links TRBV5-1 to TRBJ2-2; D gene ambiguous. The CDR3 is 16 amino acids. CDR1 is SGHRS and CDR2 is YFSETQ in the germline V gene. The V and J ends lost 0 bases and 8 bases respectively, with 17 bases between them. In DNA, the CDR3 is TGCGCCAGCAGCTTGGGGACGGACGGGCTAACAGGGGAGCTGTTTTTT. Translated: CASSLGTDGLTGELFF.

This clonotype was counted at least ten times. The CDR3 sequence: CASSLEAGAKPEAFF. CDR3 nucleotide sequence: TGTGCCAGCAGCTTAGAAGCGGGGGCCAAGCCCGAAGCTTTCTTT. J is TRBJ1-1 and V is TRBV7-9; TRBD1 is a possible D gene (6 bases). The CDR3 totals 15 residues. Trimming removed 1 base from V and 8 bases from J, with 17 bases in between. Germline loops: CDR1 SEHNR, CDR2 FQNEAQ (reference sequence).

The table lists this clonotype with many counts. The chain recombines TRBV5-6 with TRBJ1-1; no definite D call. V was pared by 6 bases and J by 0 bases, with 6 bases between. This CDR3 is built from 12 residues. Germline V gene data show CDR1 as SGHDT and CDR2 as YYEEEE. The CDR3 sequence: CASNLLNTEAFF. The CDR3 bases are TGTGCCAGCAACCTACTGAACACTGAAGCTTTCTTT.

The chain uses TRBV20-1 and TRBJ2-6, with D perhaps matching TRBD1 or TRBD2 (5 bases each). The germline V and J ends were trimmed by 6 bases and 0 bases, with 9 bases remaining between them. The germline gives CDR1 DFQATT, CDR2 SNEGSKA (reference sequence). CDR3 length: 14 residues. The CDR3 is CSAPGLSGANVLTF. In DNA form, the CDR3 reads TGCAGTGCCCCGGGGCTCTCTGGGGCCAACGTCCTGACTTTC.

This clonotype was seen repeatedly, ten times or more. The chain employs TRBV10-3 and TRBJ2-5; D unresolved. The CDR3 is 11 amino acids. Trimming took off 10 bases at V and 5 bases at J, with 11 bases between the two ends. Germline values: CDR1 ENHRY, CDR2 SYGVKD. The CDR3 reads CATYIQETQYF. In DNA form, the CDR3 reads TGTGCCACCTACATCCAGGAGACCCAGTACTTC.

The chain links TRBV12-3 or TRBV12-4 to TRBJ2-5; perhaps TRBD1 as D (6 bases). This CDR3 comprises 17 residues. V was cut by 3 bases and J by 0 bases, with 17 bases left in between. The CDR3: CASSFGWGQTNQETQYF. The DNA for the CDR3 is TGTGCCAGCAGTTTCGGGTGGGGACAAACTAACCAAGAGACCCAGTACTTC.

About this clonotype: Just one base apart from a much larger clone, this may be a read error. This CDR3 is CASSRRQAEELFF. In DNA, the CDR3 is TGCGCCAGCAGCAGAAGACAGGCCGAGGAGCTGTTTTTT. V is TRBV5-1 and J is TRBJ2-2; tentative D call: TRBD1 (6 bases). The CDR3 has 13 amino acids. Germline V gene sequence: CDR1 SGHRS, CDR2 YFSETQ. The V and J ends lost 4 bases and 10 bases respectively, with 14 bases between them.

This clonotype was detected many times. V usage is TRBV6-5 and J usage is TRBJ2-1; the D gene is possibly TRBD1 (5 bases). From germline, CDR1 is MNHEY and CDR2 SVGAGI. The V end was cut by 4 bases, the J end by 0 bases, with 16 bases between. CDR3 length equals 17 residues. In DNA, the CDR3 is TGTGCCAGCAGTTTGTCAGGGAACCCAAGCTCCTACAATGAGCAGTTCTTC. It codes for CASSLSGNPSSYNEQFF.

This clonotype occurred many times. This chain links TRBV11-2 with TRBJ1-3; no clear D. The CDR3 covers 11 residues. CDR1 is SGHAT and CDR2 is FQNNGV in the germline V gene. Trimming took off 5 bases at V and 8 bases at J, with 7 bases between the two ends. The CDR3 DNA sequence: TGTGCCAGCAGCCTGGCGGACACCATATATTTT. Protein sequence: CASSLADTIYF.